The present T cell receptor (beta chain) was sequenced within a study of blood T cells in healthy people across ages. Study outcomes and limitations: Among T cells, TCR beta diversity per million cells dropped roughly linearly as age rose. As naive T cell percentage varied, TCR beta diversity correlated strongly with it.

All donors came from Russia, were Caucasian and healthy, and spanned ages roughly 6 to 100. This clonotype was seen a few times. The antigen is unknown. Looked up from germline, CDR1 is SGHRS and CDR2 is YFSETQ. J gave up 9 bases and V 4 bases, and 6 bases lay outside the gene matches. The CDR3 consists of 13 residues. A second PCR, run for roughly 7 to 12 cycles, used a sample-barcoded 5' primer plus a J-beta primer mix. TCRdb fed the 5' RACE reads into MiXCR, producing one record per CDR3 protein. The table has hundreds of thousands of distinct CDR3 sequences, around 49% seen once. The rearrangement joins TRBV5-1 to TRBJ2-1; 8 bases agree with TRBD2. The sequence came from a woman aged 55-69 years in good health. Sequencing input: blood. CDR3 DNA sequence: TGCGCCAGCAGCGAGGGACTAGGCAGTGAGCAGTTCTTC. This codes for CASSEGLGSEQFF.